A selection of T cell receptor beta chains follows, all from one sample in a study of OX40 agonist ivuxolimab in advanced cancers. Data came from immunoSEQ multiplex PCR; TCRdb stores just in-frame clones and leaves some out. The profile shows tens of thousands of clones, about 87% of them singletons. Source: CD4+ or CD8+ T cells sorted from blood, taken in a trial of the OX40 agonist ivuxolimab. The origin of the receptors is an adult with an advanced solid tumor such as melanoma, head and neck, liver or kidney cancer. Both conserved end residues are part of each CDR3. A D gene is named only where the DNA matches it firmly. Clone size, where shown, is once, few, many, or a class for clones that have expanded.

>TRBJ1-1|16|TRBD1|few|TRBV5-1
CASSSRQGGVGTEAFF
TGCGCCAGCAGCTCACGACAGGGTGGGGTCGGCACTGAAGCTTTCTTT
>TRBJ1-2|14|-|few|TRBV28
CASSFAGRSYGYTF
TGTGCCAGCAGTTTCGCCGGGCGAAGCTATGGCTACACCTTC
>TRBJ2-3|13|TRBD1|-|TRBV14
CASRRQGSDTQYF
TGTGCCAGCAGAAGACAGGGGTCAGATACGCAGTATTTT
>TRBJ2-2|14|-|-|TRBV27
CASSPERNTGELFF
TGTGCCAGCAGCCCGGAACGGAACACCGGGGAGCTGTTTTTT
>TRBJ2-7|15|TRBD2|-|TRBV11-2
CASSRASGSSYEQYF
TGTGCCAGCAGCCGGGCTAGCGGGAGCTCCTACGAGCAGTACTTC
>TRBJ1-5|13|-|few|TRBV28
CASSKTGWLAQHF
TGTGCCAGCAGCAAGACGGGTTGGCTAGCCCAGCATTTT
>TRBJ2-2|15|-|few|TRBV6-1
CASSIDRIGTGELFF
TGTGCCAGCAGTATCGACAGGATTGGCACCGGGGAGCTGTTTTTT
>TRBJ2-3|16|-|-|TRBV30
CAWSVGTIPSTDTQYF
TGTGCCTGGAGTGTAGGAACTATTCCTAGCACAGATACGCAGTATTTT
>TRBJ2-7|16|TRBD2|-|TRBV7-2
CASSFGLAGGLLEQYF
TGTGCCAGCAGCTTCGGACTAGCGGGAGGCCTTTTGGAGCAGTACTTC
>TRBJ2-3|15|-|-|TRBV4-2
CASSQDSGVGDTQYF
TGTGCCAGCAGCCAAGACTCGGGGGTAGGAGATACGCAGTATTTT
>TRBJ1-3|14|-|-|TRBV11-2
CASSSGQIRNTIYF
TGTGCCAGCAGCTCAGGACAGATCCGAAACACCATATATTTT
>TRBJ2-3|19|TRBD2|-|TRBV19
CASAPPAASGRMGTDTQYF
TGTGCCAGTGCCCCCCCGGCGGCTAGCGGGAGGATGGGTACAGATACGCAGTATTTT
>TRBJ1-4|14|-|-|TRBV7-2
CASSFRLTNEKLFF
TGTGCCAGCAGCTTTCGACTAACTAATGAAAAACTGTTTTTT
>TRBJ1-5|14|-|-|TRBV28
CASSPPQGHQPQHF
TGTGCCAGCAGTCCGCCCCAGGGGCATCAGCCCCAGCATTTT
>TRBJ2-1|15|TRBD1|-|TRBV2
CASGLEQGNYNEQFF
TGTGCCAGCGGCTTGGAACAGGGGAACTACAATGAGCAGTTCTTC
>TRBJ1-2|14|TRBD1|-|TRBV18
CASSPTISGGGYTF
TGTGCCAGCTCACCAACAATTTCAGGGGGTGGCTACACCTTC
>TRBJ2-5|15|TRBD1|-|TRBV6-5
CASSYSQTGVETQYF
TGTGCCAGCAGTTACTCTCAGACAGGGGTAGAGACCCAGTACTTC
>TRBJ1-3|15|-|-|TRBV11-2
CASSLVEGSGNTIYF
TGTGCCAGCAGCTTAGTCGAAGGGTCTGGAAACACCATATATTTT
>TRBJ2-7|15|-|-|TRBV29-1
CSVDFGGAGEREQYF
TGCAGCGTTGACTTCGGGGGTGCCGGGGAACGCGAGCAGTACTTC
>TRBJ1-1|13|-|few|TRBV7-9
CASSPTVNTEAFF
TGTGCCAGCAGCCCGACAGTGAACACTGAAGCTTTCTTT
>TRBJ2-2|16|TRBD1|-|TRBV18
CASSPATGVNTGELFF
TGTGCCAGCTCACCGGCGACAGGGGTGAACACCGGGGAGCTGTTTTTT